Listed here are 23 T cell receptor beta chains from one sample, sequenced in a study of shared T cell receptors in the human thymus (dated by TCRdb to about 2021). Libraries came from the immunoSEQ multiplex PCR assay. What TCRdb holds here is the immuneACCESS table cut down to in-frame rearrangements. Part of the clones is not present; checked against another copy, under half of the missing clones reflect an unresolved V gene, and the others are unexplained. This sample is represented by about 540,000 clones; about 80% of them were singletons. 0.013% of the sample lies in the top ten. A further study also used this sample, focusing on human thymus T cells.

Sequencing input: thymocytes. The receptors were gathered from a boy under two years old with a congenital heart defect. Donor details come from another sample of the same person, matched by shared clones.

V is TRBV11-1 and J is TRBJ2-3; D remains unclear. The germline V gene encodes CDR1 SGHAT and CDR2 FQDESV (reference sequence). The CDR3 has 13 residues. Trimming took 6 bases from V and 6 from J, leaving 13 bases between them. The CDR3: CASSLALRDTQYF. CDR3 in DNA: TGTGCCAGCAGTTTGGCCCTCCGCGATACGCAGTATTTT.

The J gene is TRBJ1-5, the V gene TRBV10-1, with D perhaps matching TRBD1 (6 bases). The germline CDR1 and CDR2 sequences are WNHNN and SYGVQD (reference sequence). Trimming left V 4 bases short and J 1 base short, with 11 bases between. This CDR3 is 15 amino acids long. This CDR3 reads CASSAGQGSNQPQHF. CDR3 nucleotide sequence: TGCGCCAGCAGTGCGGGGCAGGGGAGCAATCAGCCCCAGCATTTT.

This chain joins TRBV7-2 and TRBJ1-1; D not certain. Per the germline V gene, CDR1 is SGHTA and CDR2 is FQGNSA. V was pared by 4 bases and J by 6 bases, with 27 bases between. This CDR3 is built from 18 residues. The CDR3 sequence: CASSSADAEPLMCAEAFF. As DNA, the CDR3 is TGTGCCAGCAGCTCCGCGGATGCAGAGCCCTTAATGTGCGCTGAAGCTTTCTTT.

As regards this clone: Different DNA sequences within this sample yield the same CDR3. The chain carries TRBV5-4 and TRBJ1-2; tentatively, D is TRBD1 (5 bases). Trimming left V 2 bases short and J 4 bases short, with 6 bases between. CDR3 length equals 12 residues. Germline loops: CDR1 SGHNT, CDR2 YYREEE (reference sequence). CDR3 residues: CASSLRGYGYTF. The CDR3, as DNA: TGTGCCAGCAGCTTAAGGGGCTATGGCTACACCTTC.

This rearrangement joins TRBV11-3 to TRBJ2-7; possible D gene TRBD2, 6 bases. V dropped 1 base and J dropped 2 bases, with 12 bases sitting between them. The germline V gene has CDR1 SGHNT and CDR2 YENEEA. This CDR3 comprises 15 residues. CDR3 loop: CASSLGLATTYEQYF. The CDR3 coding sequence is TGTGCCAGCAGCTTAGGCCTAGCGACTACCTACGAGCAGTACTTC.

V and J are TRBV27 and TRBJ1-2; 7 bases are shared with TRBD1. The CDR3 is made up of 18 amino acids. J gave up 3 bases and V 5 bases, and 18 bases lay outside the gene matches. From germline, CDR1 is MNHEY and CDR2 SMNVEV (reference sequence). In nucleotides, the CDR3 is TGTGCCAGCAGTCCCACGGCCACTAGGGACAGCGCTGACTATGGCTACACCTTC. It yields the protein CASSPTATRDSADYGYTF.

The chain carries TRBV11-2 and TRBJ2-7; perhaps TRBD2 as D (6 bases). V gave up 7 bases and J gave up 0 bases, with 16 bases separating them. Looked up from germline, CDR1 is SGHAT and CDR2 is FQNNGV. The length of the CDR3 is 15 residues. The CDR3 region is CASTPEGLSSYEQYF. CDR3 nucleotide sequence: TGTGCCAGCACCCCGGAGGGCCTCAGCTCCTACGAGCAGTACTTC.

The CDR3 DNA sequence: TGTGCCAGCAGCTTGCTCAAGCGGGAGTCTTTCGGGAATGAGCAGTTCTTC. This encodes CASSLLKRESFGNEQFF. V gene TRBV5-6 combines with J gene TRBJ2-1, with 8 bases identical to TRBD2. Germline CDR1 and CDR2: SGHDT and YYEEEE. The trim removed 1 base at V and 7 bases at J, leaving 13 bases unmatched. This CDR3 is 17 amino acids long.

The gene calls are TRBV27 and TRBJ2-7; D call uncertain. This CDR3 has 15 residues. Germline CDR1 MNHEY, CDR2 SMNVEV (reference sequence). Trimming took off 3 bases at V and 6 bases at J, with 18 bases between the two ends. In DNA form, the CDR3 reads TGTGCCAGCAGTTTCCGTGCCCCTGCACTCTCCGAGCAGTACTTC. Protein: CASSFRAPALSEQYF.

The chain joins TRBV4-3 to TRBJ1-3; tentative D call: TRBD1 (6 bases). V lost 0 bases to trimming and J lost 3 bases, with 24 bases between them. The CDR3 runs 20 residues. Per the germline V gene, CDR1 is LGHNA and CDR2 is YSLEER. The CDR3 region is CASSQDPSTKGGHLGNTIYF. The CDR3 DNA sequence: TGCGCCAGCAGCCAAGATCCCTCAACCAAAGGGGGTCACCTTGGAAACACCATATATTTT.

The chain has TRBV7-9 and TRBJ1-2; D possibly corresponds to TRBD1 (5 bases). The CDR3 has 13 residues. Looked up from germline, CDR1 is SEHNR and CDR2 is FQNEAQ (reference sequence). V dropped 4 bases and J dropped 12 bases, with 18 bases sitting between them. The CDR3 is CASSSPEGRGDTF. Written as DNA, the CDR3 is TGTGCCAGCAGCTCTCCGGAGGGGCGGGGGGACACCTTC.

J is TRBJ2-1 and V is TRBV30; D might be TRBD2 (5 bases). The CDR3 runs 18 residues. The V end was cut by 0 bases, the J end by 1 base, with 19 bases between. Germline V gives CDR1 GTSNPN, CDR2 SVGIG (reference sequence). The CDR3 nucleotides read TGTGCCTGGAGTGTACGAGCGGTCCGGAATCGGTCCTACAATGAGCAGTTCTTC. It specifies CAWSVRAVRNRSYNEQFF.

Only a few counts were recorded for this clone. The rearrangement joins TRBV5-1 to TRBJ1-1, with 9 nucleotides matching TRBD1. The junction had 10 bases not matched to a gene; V was cut back by 3 bases and J by 13 bases. CDR3 size: 13 residues. CDR1 and CDR2 from the germline V gene are SGHRS and YFSETQ. CDR3 loop: CASSSRGQGVVFF. CDR3 in DNA: TGCGCCAGCAGCTCCCGGGGACAGGGAGTAGTTTTCTTT.

This sequence joins TRBV11-3 and TRBJ2-1; D is unclear. Trimming removed 1 base at V and 1 base at J, with 11 bases between. CDR3 length: 16 amino acids. CDR1 is SGHNT, CDR2 YENEEA, per germline. The CDR3 is CASSLGSGASYNEQFF. The DNA of the CDR3 is TGTGCCAGCAGCTTAGGGTCCGGAGCTTCCTACAATGAGCAGTTCTTC.

The chain combines TRBV4-3 with TRBJ2-7, with 10 positions matching TRBD1. This CDR3 spans 16 amino acids. The V gene end was trimmed by 0 bases and the J gene end by 4 bases; junction bases not matched to a gene: 6. The germline V gene has CDR1 LGHNA and CDR2 YSLEER. DNA for the CDR3: TGCGCCAGCAGCCAAGATCAGGGACAGGGGCGGTACGAGCAGTACTTC. The encoded protein is CASSQDQGQGRYEQYF.

This clone was observed a handful of times. The genes are TRBV30 and TRBJ2-1; 16 positions agree with TRBD2. This CDR3 is 18 amino acids long. The trim removed 5 bases at V and 7 bases at J, leaving 14 bases unmatched. Germline CDR1 GTSNPN, CDR2 SVGIG (reference sequence). CDR3 residues: CAWEVAGLAGGPQNEQFF. In DNA, the CDR3 is TGTGCCTGGGAGGTCGCGGGACTAGCGGGAGGGCCACAGAATGAGCAGTTCTTC.

CDR3 in amino acids: CASATESEAFF. Here the CDR3 DNA reads TGTGCCAGCGCAACAGAATCTGAAGCTTTCTTT. The J gene is TRBJ1-1, the V gene TRBV6-5; D remains ambiguous. Germline V lookup: CDR1 MNHEY, CDR2 SVGAGI. The CDR3 runs 11 residues. Trimming took 8 bases from V and 6 from J, leaving 10 bases between them.

The chain joins TRBV19 to TRBJ2-6; possibly TRBD1 for D (5 bases). This CDR3 has 18 amino acids. V lost 7 bases to trimming and J lost 2 bases, with 21 bases between them. Germline assignment: CDR1 LNHDA and CDR2 SQIVND (reference sequence). The CDR3, as DNA: TGTGCCAGTACCTCCCCAGGGAAACCTTCTGCTGGGGCCAACGTCCTGACTTTC. It encodes CASTSPGKPSAGANVLTF.

CDR3 nucleotide sequence: TGTGCCAGCAGCTTAAACAGGGACGATACTGAAGCTTTCTTT. Amino acids: CASSLNRDDTEAFF. The chain is built from TRBV7-8 and TRBJ1-1; possible D gene TRBD1, 6 bases. CDR1 SGHVS and CDR2 FQNEAQ come from the germline V gene. This CDR3 is built from 14 residues. V shed 2 bases and J shed 5 bases, with 12 bases lying between them.

The chain recombines TRBV5-1 with TRBJ2-1; tentatively, D is TRBD2 (5 bases). Trimming left V 0 bases short and J 4 bases short, with 11 bases between. The CDR3 is made up of 15 amino acids. CDR1 is SGHRS, CDR2 YFSETQ, per germline. The DNA for the CDR3 is TGCGCCAGCAGCTTGGGTGGGAGTTTGTACAATGAGCAGTTCTTC. Its translation: CASSLGGSLYNEQFF. Filled out from reference TRBV5-1 and TRBJ2-1, the complete variable domain reads KAGVTQTPRYLIKTRGQQVTLSCSPISGHRSVSWYQQTPGQGLQFLFEYFSETQRNKGNFPGRFSGRQFSNSRSEMNVSTLELGDSALYLCASSLGGSLYNEQFFGPGTRLTVL.

This chain uses TRBV5-4 with TRBJ1-1; D is unclear. CDR1 SGHNT and CDR2 YYREEE come from the germline V gene (reference sequence). This CDR3 comprises 20 residues. The V end was cut by 7 bases, the J end by 1 base, with 32 bases between. This CDR3 is CASGEARLGIPSYSNTEAFF. The CDR3, as DNA: TGTGCCAGCGGCGAGGCTCGGCTCGGAATCCCCTCTTACTCGAACACTGAAGCTTTCTTT.

The chain links TRBV27 to TRBJ2-7; possible D gene TRBD2, 6 bases. Germline assignment: CDR1 MNHEY and CDR2 SMNVEV (reference sequence). The CDR3 consists of 15 residues. Trimming shortened V by 6 bases and J by 5 bases, and 20 bases separated the two germline ends. This CDR3 is CASSRLSLATDEQYF. CDR3 nucleotide sequence: TGTGCCAGCAGCCGCCTCTCCCTAGCGACCGACGAGCAGTACTTC.

V usage is TRBV7-9 and J usage is TRBJ2-7; possible D gene TRBD2, 6 bases. Germline loops: CDR1 SEHNR, CDR2 FQNEAQ (reference sequence). The CDR3 runs 15 residues. Trimming shortened V by 2 bases and J by 5 bases, and 16 bases separated the two germline ends. The CDR3 here is CASSLTGEPIHEQYF. The CDR3 DNA reads TGTGCCAGCAGCTTAACGGGGGAGCCCATCCACGAGCAGTACTTC. Using reference TRBV7-9 and TRBJ2-7 for the parts outside the CDR3, the full variable domain is DTGVSQNPRHKITKRGQNVTFRCDPISEHNRLYWYRQTLGQGPEFLTYFQNEAQLEKSRLLSDRFSAERPKGSFSTLEIQRTEQGDSAMYLCASSLTGEPIHEQYFGPGTRLTVT.